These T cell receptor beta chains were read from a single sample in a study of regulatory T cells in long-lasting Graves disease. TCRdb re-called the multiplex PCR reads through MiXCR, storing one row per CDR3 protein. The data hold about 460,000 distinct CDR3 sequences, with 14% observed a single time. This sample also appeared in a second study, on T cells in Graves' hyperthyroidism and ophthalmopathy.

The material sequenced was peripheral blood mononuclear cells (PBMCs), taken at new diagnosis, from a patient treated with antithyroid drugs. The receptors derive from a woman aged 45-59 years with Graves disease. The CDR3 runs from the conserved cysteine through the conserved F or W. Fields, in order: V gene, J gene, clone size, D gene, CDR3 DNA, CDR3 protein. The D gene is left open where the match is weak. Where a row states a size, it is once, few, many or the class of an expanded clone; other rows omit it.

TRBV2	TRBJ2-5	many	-	TGTGCCAGCTCGCGGGGACAGTGGGAGACCCAGTACTTC	CASSRGQWETQYF
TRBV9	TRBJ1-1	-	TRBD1	TGTGCCAGCAGCGTTGGGACAGGAAGCACTGAAGCTTTCTTT	CASSVGTGSTEAFF
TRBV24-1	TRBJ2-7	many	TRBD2	TGTGCCACCAGTCACGTAGCGGGAGGGGAGCAGTACTTC	CATSHVAGGEQYF
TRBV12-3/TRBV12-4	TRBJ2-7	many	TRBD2	TGTGCCAGCAGTTTCGGGCTAGCGGGCGAGCAGTACTTC	CASSFGLAGEQYF
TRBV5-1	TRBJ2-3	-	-	TGCGCCAGCAGCGTAGACACCGGCACAGATACGCAGTATTTT	CASSVDTGTDTQYF
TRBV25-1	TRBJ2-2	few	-	TGTGCCAGCAGTGAATTAGTTGGGGCGAACACCGGGGAGCTGTTTTTT	CASSELVGANTGELFF
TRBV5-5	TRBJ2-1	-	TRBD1	TGCGCCAGCAGCCAAGGAGCGCCAAGGGGGCCGTTGTACAATGAGCAGTTCTTC	CASSQGAPRGPLYNEQFF
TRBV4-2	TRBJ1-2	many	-	TGTGCCAGCAGCCAAGAAGTGGGGATCTATGGCTACACCTTC	CASSQEVGIYGYTF
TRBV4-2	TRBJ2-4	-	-	TGTGCCAGCAGCCAAGATCCTCGGGGTGGGTCGTCCAAAAACATTCAGTACTTC	CASSQDPRGGSSKNIQYF
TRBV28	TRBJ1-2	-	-	TGTGCCAGCAGTGGGCTCTGGCAGGGACCGACCTATGGCTACACCTTC	CASSGLWQGPTYGYTF
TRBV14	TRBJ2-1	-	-	TGTGCCAGCACCCTCGGGGGTGGTGAGCAGTTCTTC	CASTLGGGEQFF
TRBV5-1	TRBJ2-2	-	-	TGCGCCAGCACTCAGCAGGGAGACACCGGGGAGCTGTTTTTT	CASTQQGDTGELFF
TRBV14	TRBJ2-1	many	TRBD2	TGTGCCAGCGGGACTAGCGGGAAGAAATACAATGAGCAGTTCTTC	CASGTSGKKYNEQFF
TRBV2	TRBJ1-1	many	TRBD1	TGTGCCAGCAGTGAGTTGACAGGGAGAGAAGCTTTCTTT	CASSELTGREAFF
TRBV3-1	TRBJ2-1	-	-	TGTGCCAGCAGCCGTTTAAATGAGGAGTTCTTC	CASSRLNEEFF
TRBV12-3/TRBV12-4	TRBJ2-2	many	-	TGTGCCAGCAGTCTAGGAAGATCGAACACCGGGGAGCTGTTTTTT	CASSLGRSNTGELFF
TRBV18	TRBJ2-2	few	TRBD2	TGTGCCAGCTCATCCCGGACTAGCGGGACGGGAACCGGGGAGCTGTTTTTT	CASSSRTSGTGTGELFF
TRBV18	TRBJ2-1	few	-	TGTGCCAGCTCACCACCGGAGGTGGGGGGTGAGCAGTTCTTC	CASSPPEVGGEQFF
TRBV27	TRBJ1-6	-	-	TGTGCCAGCAGTTTATCCCGTGATAATTCACCCCTCCACTTT	CASSLSRDNSPLHF
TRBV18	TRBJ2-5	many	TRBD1	TGTGCCAGCTCACCGGGACAGCGAGAGACCCAGTACTTC	CASSPGQRETQYF
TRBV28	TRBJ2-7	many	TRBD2	TGTGCCAGCAGTTTTGGGGGAGGGATTACCTACGAGCAGTACTTC	CASSFGGGITYEQYF
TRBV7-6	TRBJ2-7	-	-	TGTACCAGCAGCTTCACGGGTGTTAAGCAGTACTTC	CTSSFTGVKQYF
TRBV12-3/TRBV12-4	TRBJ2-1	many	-	TGTGCCAGCAGTTCCCGGACCCTAGCAAGGGGGAAAAATGAGCAGTTCTTC	CASSSRTLARGKNEQFF
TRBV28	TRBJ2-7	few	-	TGTGCCAGCATCACCGGCCAGGCCTACGAGCAGTACTTC	CASITGQAYEQYF
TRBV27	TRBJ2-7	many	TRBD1	TGTGCCAGCAGTCCCCTGGGACAGGGGGCAACCTACGAGCAGTACTTC	CASSPLGQGATYEQYF
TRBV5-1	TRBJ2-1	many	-	TGCGCCAGCAGCTTAGAGGGCCTAGAGGGGGATGAGCAGTTCTTC	CASSLEGLEGDEQFF
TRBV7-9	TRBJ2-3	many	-	TGTGCCAGCAGCGCAGACGGGACGGGGCGCTTCGATACGCAGTATTTT	CASSADGTGRFDTQYF
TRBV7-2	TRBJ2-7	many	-	TGTGCCAGCAGCCCTCTTGGCAGGGTTGGTGGGGGCGAGCAGTACTTC	CASSPLGRVGGGEQYF
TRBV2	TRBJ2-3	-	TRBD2	TGTGCCAGCAGTGGCCGGGACTACACAGATACGCAGTATTTT	CASSGRDYTDTQYF
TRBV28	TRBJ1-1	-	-	TGTGCCAGCAGTTTACCCAGCCTGTTGGCTTTCTTT	CASSLPSLLAFF
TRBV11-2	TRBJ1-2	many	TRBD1	TGTGCCAGCAGCTTTTACAGGGGGCTCTATGGCTACACCTTC	CASSFYRGLYGYTF
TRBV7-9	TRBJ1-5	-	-	TGTGCCAGCAGCTACGAGGGAAGCAATCAGCCCCAGCATTTT	CASSYEGSNQPQHF
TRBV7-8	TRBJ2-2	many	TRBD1	TGTGCCAGCAGCTTAGAGGGACAGATAAACACCGGGGAGCTGTTTTTT	CASSLEGQINTGELFF
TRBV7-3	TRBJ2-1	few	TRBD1	TGTGCCAGCAGCTTAGCAGGGGGCCTGGCTAGCCGCTCTTCACACAATGAGCAGTTCTTC	CASSLAGGLASRSSHNEQFF
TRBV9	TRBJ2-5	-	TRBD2	TGTGCCAGCAGCGTCCGGACTAGCGGGAGGCAGGAAGAGACCCAGTACTTC	CASSVRTSGRQEETQYF
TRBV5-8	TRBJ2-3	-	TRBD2	TGTGCCAGCAGACCAGCGGGATCGCTAGATACGCAGTATTTT	CASRPAGSLDTQYF
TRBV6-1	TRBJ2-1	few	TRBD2	TGTGCCAGCACCGGGACTAGCGGCAATGAGCAGTTCTTC	CASTGTSGNEQFF
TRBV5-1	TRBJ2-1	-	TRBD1	TGCGCCAGCACCCCGGGACAGGGCATCAATGAGCAGTTCTTC	CASTPGQGINEQFF
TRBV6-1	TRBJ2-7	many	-	TGTGCCAGCAGTGAACAGGCGACTGCCTACGAGCAGTACTTC	CASSEQATAYEQYF
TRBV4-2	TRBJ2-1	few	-	TGTGCCAGCAGCCAAGCATTCAATGAGCAGTTCTTC	CASSQAFNEQFF
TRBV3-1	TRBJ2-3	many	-	TGTGCCAGCAGCCAAGGGCCTCTAGAGGTGGCAGATACGCAGTATTTT	CASSQGPLEVADTQYF
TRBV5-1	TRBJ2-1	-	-	TGCGCCAGCAGCTTGGTGGAGAGTCACAATGAGCAGTTCTTC	CASSLVESHNEQFF
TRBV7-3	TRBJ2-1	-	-	TGTGCCAGCAGCTTCCGACCCCCAAACAATGAGCAGTTCTTC	CASSFRPPNNEQFF
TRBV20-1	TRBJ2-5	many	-	TGCAGTGCTAGAGATGGGGGACGGACCCAAGAGACCCAGTACTTC	CSARDGGRTQETQYF
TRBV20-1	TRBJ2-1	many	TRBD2	TGCAGTGCTCCCATAGCGGGAATCAACAATGAGCAGTTCTTC	CSAPIAGINNEQFF
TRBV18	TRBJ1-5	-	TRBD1	TGTGCCAGCTCACCAGTTCCGGACAGGTATCAGCCCCAGCATTTT	CASSPVPDRYQPQHF
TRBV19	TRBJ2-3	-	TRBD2	TGTGCCAGTAGTATCCGGGGACTAGCGGGAGGCCCCGCTAGAACAGATACGCAGTATTTT	CASSIRGLAGGPARTDTQYF
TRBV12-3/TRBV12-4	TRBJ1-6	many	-	TGTGCCAGCAGTATAGGTTCACCCCTCCACTTT	CASSIGSPLHF
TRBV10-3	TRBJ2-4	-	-	TGTGCCATCAGTGATGGGTCCCCCAATAGGATTCAGTACTTC	CAISDGSPNRIQYF
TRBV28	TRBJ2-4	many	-	TGTGCCAGCAGTCAACAGGGACTAGCCAAAAACATTCAGTACTTC	CASSQQGLAKNIQYF
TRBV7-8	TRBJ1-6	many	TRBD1	TGTGCCAGCAGCTTAGCACAGGGGGCGGCGTCACCCCTCCACTTT	CASSLAQGAASPLHF